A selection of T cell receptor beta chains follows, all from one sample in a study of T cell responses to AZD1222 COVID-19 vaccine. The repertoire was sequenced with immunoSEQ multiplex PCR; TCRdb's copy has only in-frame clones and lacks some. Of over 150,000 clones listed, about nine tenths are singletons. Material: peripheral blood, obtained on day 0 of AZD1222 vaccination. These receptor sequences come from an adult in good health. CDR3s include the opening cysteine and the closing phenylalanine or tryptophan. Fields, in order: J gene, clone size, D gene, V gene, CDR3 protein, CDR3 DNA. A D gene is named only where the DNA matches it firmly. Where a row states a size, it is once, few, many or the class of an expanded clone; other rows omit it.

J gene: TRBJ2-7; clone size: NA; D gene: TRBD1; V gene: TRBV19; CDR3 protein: CASSMQGQGEYEQYF; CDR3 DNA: TGTGCCAGTAGTATGCAGGGACAGGGGGAATACGAGCAGTACTTC
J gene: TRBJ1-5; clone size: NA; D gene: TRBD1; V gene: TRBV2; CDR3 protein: CASSELPGQDNQPQHF; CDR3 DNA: TGTGCCAGCAGCGAACTACCAGGACAGGACAATCAGCCCCAGCATTTT
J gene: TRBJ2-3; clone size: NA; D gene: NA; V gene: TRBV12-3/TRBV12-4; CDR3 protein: CASSTVDTQYF; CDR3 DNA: TGTGCCAGCAGTACCGTAGATACGCAGTATTTT
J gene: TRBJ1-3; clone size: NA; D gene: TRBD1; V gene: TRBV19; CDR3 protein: CASSPHARDRSGNTIYF; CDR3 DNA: TGTGCCAGTAGTCCCCACGCCCGGGACAGATCTGGAAACACCATATATTTT
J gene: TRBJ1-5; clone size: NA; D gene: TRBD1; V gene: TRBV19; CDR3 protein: CASSAGQGVSQPQHF; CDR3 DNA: TGTGCCAGTAGTGCCGGACAGGGGGTAAGTCAGCCCCAGCATTTT
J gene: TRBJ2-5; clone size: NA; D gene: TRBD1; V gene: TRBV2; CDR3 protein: CASMGDRGVETQYF; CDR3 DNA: TGTGCCAGCATGGGGGACAGGGGGGTAGAGACCCAGTACTTC
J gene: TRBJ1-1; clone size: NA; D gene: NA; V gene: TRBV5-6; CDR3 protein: CASSPRLDGAGPEAFF; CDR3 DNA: TGTGCCAGCAGCCCCAGGTTAGACGGCGCCGGGCCTGAAGCTTTCTTT
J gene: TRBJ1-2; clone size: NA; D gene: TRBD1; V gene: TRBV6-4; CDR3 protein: CASSDLGTGSPVYTF; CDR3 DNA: TGTGCCAGCAGTGATCTTGGGACAGGGTCTCCTGTCTACACCTTC
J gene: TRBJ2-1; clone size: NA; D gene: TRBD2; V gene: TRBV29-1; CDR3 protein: CSVAGGGHNEQFF; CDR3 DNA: TGCAGCGTTGCCGGCGGGGGGCACAATGAGCAGTTCTTC
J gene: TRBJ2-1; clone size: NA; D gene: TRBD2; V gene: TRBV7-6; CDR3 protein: CASSLAGGTPNEQFF; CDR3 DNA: TGTGCCAGCAGCTTAGCGGGGGGGACCCCCAATGAGCAGTTCTTC
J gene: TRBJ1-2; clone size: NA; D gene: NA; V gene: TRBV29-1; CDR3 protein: CSVDRVAGVEDYGYTF; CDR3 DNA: TGCAGCGTTGATCGGGTGGCAGGGGTGGAGGACTATGGCTACACCTTC
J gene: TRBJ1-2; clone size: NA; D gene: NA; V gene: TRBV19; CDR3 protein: CASINGAYGYTF; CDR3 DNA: TGTGCCAGTATTAACGGAGCTTATGGCTACACCTTC
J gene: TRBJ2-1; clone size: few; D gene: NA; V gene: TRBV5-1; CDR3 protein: CASSKGTINEQFF; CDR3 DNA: TGCGCCAGCAGCAAAGGGACAATCAATGAGCAGTTCTTC
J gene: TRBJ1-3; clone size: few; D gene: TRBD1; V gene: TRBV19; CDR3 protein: CASNPGQVGYSGNTIYF; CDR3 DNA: TGTGCCAGTAACCCAGGACAGGTGGGATACTCTGGAAACACCATATATTTT
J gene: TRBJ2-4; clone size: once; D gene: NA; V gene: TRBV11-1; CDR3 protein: CASSLPGAKNIQYF; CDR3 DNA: TGTGCCAGCAGCTTACCAGGGGCCAAAAACATTCAGTACTTC
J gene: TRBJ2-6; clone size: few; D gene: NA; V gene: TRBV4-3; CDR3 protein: CASSQDDSYSGANVLTF; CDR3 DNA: TGCGCCAGCAGCCAAGATGACAGTTACTCTGGGGCCAACGTCCTGACTTTC
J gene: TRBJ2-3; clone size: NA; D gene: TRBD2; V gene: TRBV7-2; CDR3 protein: CASSPSGGAGDTQYF; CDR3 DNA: TGTGCCAGCAGCCCAAGCGGGGGGGCAGGGGATACGCAGTATTTT
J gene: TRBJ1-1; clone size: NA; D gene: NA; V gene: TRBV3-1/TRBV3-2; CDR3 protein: CASSQGTISQAFF; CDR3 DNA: TGTGCCAGCAGCCAGGGGACAATTTCACAAGCTTTCTTT
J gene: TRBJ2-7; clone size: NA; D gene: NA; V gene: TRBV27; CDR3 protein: CASSLNNRALEQYF; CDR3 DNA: TGTGCCAGCAGTTTAAATAACAGGGCCCTCGAGCAGTACTTC
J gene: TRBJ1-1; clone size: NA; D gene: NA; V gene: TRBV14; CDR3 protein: CASSRMGAEAFF; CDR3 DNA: TGTGCCAGCAGCAGGATGGGCGCTGAAGCTTTCTTT
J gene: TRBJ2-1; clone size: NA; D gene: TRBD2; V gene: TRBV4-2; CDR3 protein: CASSQELVTSGGAPYNEQFF; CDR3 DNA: TGTGCCAGCAGCCAAGAGTTAGTGACTAGCGGGGGGGCCCCCTACAATGAGCAGTTCTTC
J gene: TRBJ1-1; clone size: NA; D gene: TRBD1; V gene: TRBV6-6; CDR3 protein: CASSYGGQSGTEAFF; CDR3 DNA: TGTGCCAGCAGTTATGGGGGACAGTCCGGCACTGAAGCTTTCTTT
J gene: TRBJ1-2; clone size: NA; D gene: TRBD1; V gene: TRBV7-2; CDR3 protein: CASSAFRGPQGYTF; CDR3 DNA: TGTGCCAGCAGCGCCTTCAGGGGGCCACAAGGCTACACCTTC
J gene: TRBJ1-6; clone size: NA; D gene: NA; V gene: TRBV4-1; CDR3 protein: CASSQDSRGDSPLHF; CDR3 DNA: TGCGCCAGCAGCCAAGACTCGCGGGGGGATTCACCCCTCCACTTT
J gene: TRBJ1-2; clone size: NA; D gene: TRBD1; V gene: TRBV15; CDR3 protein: CATSTGQGRYGYTF; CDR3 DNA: TGTGCCACCAGCACTGGACAGGGTCGCTATGGCTACACCTTC
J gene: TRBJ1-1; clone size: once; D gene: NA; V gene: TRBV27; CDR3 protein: CASSPSVGGEAFF; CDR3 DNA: TGTGCCAGCAGTCCCAGCGTGGGGGGTGAAGCTTTCTTT
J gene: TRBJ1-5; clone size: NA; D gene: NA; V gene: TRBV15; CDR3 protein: CATSRVGGSNQPQHF; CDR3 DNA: TGTGCCACCAGCAGAGTGGGGGGGAGCAATCAGCCCCAGCATTTT
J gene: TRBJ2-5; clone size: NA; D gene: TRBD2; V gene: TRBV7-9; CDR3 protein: CASSFGLAGQETQYF; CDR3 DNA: TGTGCCAGCAGCTTCGGACTAGCGGGGCAAGAGACCCAGTACTTC
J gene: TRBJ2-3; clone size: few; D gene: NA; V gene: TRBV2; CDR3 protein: CASSDHGGAPDTQYF; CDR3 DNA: TGTGCCAGCAGTGACCACGGGGGCGCCCCAGATACGCAGTATTTT
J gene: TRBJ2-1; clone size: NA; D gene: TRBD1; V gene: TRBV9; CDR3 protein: CASSVGQGEGSYNEQFF; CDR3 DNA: TGTGCCAGCAGCGTAGGACAGGGGGAAGGCTCCTACAATGAGCAGTTCTTC
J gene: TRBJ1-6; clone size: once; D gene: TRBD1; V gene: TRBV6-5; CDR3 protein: CASSPQGASNSPLHF; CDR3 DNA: TGTGCCAGCAGTCCGCAGGGGGCGAGCAATTCACCCCTCCACTTT
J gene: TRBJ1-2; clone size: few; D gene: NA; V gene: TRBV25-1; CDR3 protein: CASTLGPGYGYTF; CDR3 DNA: TGTGCCAGCACTCTCGGGCCTGGCTATGGCTACACCTTC
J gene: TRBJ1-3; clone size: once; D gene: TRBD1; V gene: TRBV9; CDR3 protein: CASSGDGAGGITIYF; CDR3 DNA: TGTGCCAGCAGCGGTGACGGGGCAGGGGGCATCACCATATATTTT
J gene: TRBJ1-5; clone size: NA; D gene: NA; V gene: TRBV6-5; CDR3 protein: CASSYGFGDQPQHF; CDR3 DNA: TGTGCCAGCAGTTACGGTTTCGGGGATCAGCCCCAGCATTTT
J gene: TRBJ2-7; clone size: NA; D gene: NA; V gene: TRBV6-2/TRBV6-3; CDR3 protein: CASSQTGAFTYEQYF; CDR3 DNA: TGTGCCAGCAGTCAGACGGGGGCTTTTACCTACGAGCAGTACTTC
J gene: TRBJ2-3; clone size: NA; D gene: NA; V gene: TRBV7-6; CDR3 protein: CASSPSRADTQYF; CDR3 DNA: TGTGCCAGCAGCCCCAGCAGGGCAGATACGCAGTATTTT
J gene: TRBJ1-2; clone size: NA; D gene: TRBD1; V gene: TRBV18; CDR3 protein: CASSPGQDFYGYTF; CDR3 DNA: TGTGCCAGCTCCCCCGGACAGGACTTTTATGGCTACACCTTC
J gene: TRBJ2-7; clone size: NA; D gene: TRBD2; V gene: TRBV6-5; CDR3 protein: CASSTRGGGSEQYF; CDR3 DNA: TGTGCCAGCAGTACCCGCGGGGGTGGTAGCGAGCAGTACTTC
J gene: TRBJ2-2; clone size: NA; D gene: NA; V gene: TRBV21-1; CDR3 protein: CASSPRDLTGGKCCGELFF; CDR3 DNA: TGTGCCAGCAGCCCCCGAGACTTAACAGGGGGCAAATGCTGCGGGGAGCTGTTTTTT
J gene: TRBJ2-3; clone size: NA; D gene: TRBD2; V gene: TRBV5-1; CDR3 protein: CASKASGGADTQYF; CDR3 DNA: TGCGCCAGCAAGGCTAGCGGGGGGGCAGATACGCAGTATTTT
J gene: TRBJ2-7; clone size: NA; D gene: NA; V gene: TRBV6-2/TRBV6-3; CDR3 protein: CASSYILLGNSYEQYF; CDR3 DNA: TGTGCCAGCAGTTATATCCTCCTGGGGAACTCCTACGAGCAGTACTTC
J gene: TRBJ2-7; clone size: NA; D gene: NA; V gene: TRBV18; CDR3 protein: CASSPPGAYEQYF; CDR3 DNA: TGTGCCAGCTCACCGCCGGGGGCCTACGAGCAGTACTTC
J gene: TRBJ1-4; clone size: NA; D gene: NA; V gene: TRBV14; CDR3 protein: CASSRTVSNEKLFF; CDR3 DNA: TGTGCCAGCAGCAGGACAGTGAGTAATGAAAAACTGTTTTTT
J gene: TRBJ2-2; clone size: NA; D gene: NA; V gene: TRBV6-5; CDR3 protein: CASRSAAWELFF; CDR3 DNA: TGTGCCAGCAGATCGGCGGCCTGGGAGCTGTTTTTT
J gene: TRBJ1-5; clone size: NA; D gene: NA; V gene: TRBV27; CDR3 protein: CASSLSVGQPQHF; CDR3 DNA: TGTGCCAGCAGTTTATCGGTCGGTCAGCCCCAGCATTTT
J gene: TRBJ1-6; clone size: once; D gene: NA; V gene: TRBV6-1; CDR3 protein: CASSDPRGATGGSPLHF; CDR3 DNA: TGTGCCAGCAGTGACCCTCGGGGGGCCACCGGGGGTTCACCCCTCCACTTT
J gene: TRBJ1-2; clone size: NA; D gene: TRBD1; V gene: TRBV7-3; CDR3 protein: CASSLDRDSLYGYTF; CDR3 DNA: TGTGCCAGCAGCCTCGACCGGGACAGTCTCTATGGCTACACCTTC
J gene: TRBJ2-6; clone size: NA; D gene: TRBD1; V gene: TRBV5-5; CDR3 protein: CASSWGQPNSGANVLTF; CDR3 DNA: TGTGCCAGCAGCTGGGGACAGCCGAACTCTGGGGCCAACGTCCTGACTTTC
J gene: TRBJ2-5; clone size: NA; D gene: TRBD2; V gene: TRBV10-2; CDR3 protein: CASSPTTSGQETQYF; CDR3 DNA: TGCGCCAGCAGTCCTACGACTAGCGGCCAAGAGACCCAGTACTTC
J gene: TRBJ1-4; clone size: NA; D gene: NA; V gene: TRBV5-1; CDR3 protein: CASSLGRDDEKLFF; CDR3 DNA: TGCGCCAGCAGCTTGGGCAGGGATGATGAAAAACTGTTTTTT
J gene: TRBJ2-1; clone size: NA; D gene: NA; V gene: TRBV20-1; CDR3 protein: CSASPYNEQFF; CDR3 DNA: TGCAGTGCTAGCCCTTACAATGAGCAGTTCTTC